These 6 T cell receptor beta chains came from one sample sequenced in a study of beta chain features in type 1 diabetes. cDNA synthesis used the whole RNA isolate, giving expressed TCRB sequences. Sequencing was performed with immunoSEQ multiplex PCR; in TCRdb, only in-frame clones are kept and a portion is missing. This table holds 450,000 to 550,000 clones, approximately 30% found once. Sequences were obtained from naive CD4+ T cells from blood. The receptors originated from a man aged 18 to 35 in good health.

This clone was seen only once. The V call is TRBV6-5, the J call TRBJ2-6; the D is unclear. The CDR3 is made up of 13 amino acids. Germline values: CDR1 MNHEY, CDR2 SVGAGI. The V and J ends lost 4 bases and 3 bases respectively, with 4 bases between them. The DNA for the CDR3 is TGTGCCAGCAGTTTGGTTGGGGCCAACGTCCTGACTTTC. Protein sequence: CASSLVGANVLTF.

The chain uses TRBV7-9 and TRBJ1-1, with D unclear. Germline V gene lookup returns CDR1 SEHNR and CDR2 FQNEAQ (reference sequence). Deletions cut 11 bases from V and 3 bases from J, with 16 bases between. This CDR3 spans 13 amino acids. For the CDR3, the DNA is TGTGCCTCTGGACGGGAAAGTCACACTGAAGCTTTCTTT. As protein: CASGRESHTEAFF.

The CDR3 DNA reads as TGCGCCAGCAGCCCTCCGCAGGGACAGACAGATACGCAGTATTTT. It codes for CASSPPQGQTDTQYF. The chain joins TRBV5-1 to TRBJ2-3, with 7 bases lining up with TRBD1. Looked up from germline, CDR1 is SGHRS and CDR2 is YFSETQ. V shed 4 bases, J shed 3 bases, and the junction held 8 bases outside the gene matches. The CDR3 length is 15 residues. Combining the CDR3 with reference TRBV5-1 and TRBJ2-3 gives the whole variable domain KAGVTQTPRYLIKTRGQQVTLSCSPISGHRSVSWYQQTPGQGLQFLFEYFSETQRNKGNFPGRFSGRQFSNSRSEMNVSTLELGDSALYLCASSPPQGQTDTQYFGPGTRLTVL.

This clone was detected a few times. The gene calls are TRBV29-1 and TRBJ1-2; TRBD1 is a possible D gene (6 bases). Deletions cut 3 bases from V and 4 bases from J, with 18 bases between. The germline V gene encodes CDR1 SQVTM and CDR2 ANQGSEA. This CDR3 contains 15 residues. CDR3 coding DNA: TGCAGCGTTGACCGATACAGGGAGTTGGGCTATGGCTACACCTTC. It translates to CSVDRYRELGYGYTF.

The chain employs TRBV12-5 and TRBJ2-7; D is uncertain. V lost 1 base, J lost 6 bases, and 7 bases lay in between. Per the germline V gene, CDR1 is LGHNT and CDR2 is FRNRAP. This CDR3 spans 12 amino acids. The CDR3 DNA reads TGTGCTAGTGGTTTGGAACGAGGCGAGCAGTACTTC. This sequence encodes CASGLERGEQYF.

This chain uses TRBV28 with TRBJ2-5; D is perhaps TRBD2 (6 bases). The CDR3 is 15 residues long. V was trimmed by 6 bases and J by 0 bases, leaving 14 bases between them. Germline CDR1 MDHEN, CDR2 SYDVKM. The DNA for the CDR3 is TGTGCCAGCAGGGGGACTGCCCCGTACCAAGAGACCCAGTACTTC. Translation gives CASRGTAPYQETQYF.